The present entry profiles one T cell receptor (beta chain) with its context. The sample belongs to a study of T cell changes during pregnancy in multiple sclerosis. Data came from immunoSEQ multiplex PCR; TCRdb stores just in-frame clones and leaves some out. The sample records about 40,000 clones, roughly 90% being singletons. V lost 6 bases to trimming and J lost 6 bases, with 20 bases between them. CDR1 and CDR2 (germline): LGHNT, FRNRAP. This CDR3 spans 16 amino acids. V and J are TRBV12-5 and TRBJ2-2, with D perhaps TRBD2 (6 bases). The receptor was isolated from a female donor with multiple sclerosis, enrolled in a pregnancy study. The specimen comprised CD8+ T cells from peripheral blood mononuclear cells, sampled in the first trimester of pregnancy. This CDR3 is CASGRAGGSVPGELFF. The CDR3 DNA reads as TGTGCTAGTGGCCGCGCCGGGGGTAGCGTCCCCGGGGAGCTGTTTTTT.